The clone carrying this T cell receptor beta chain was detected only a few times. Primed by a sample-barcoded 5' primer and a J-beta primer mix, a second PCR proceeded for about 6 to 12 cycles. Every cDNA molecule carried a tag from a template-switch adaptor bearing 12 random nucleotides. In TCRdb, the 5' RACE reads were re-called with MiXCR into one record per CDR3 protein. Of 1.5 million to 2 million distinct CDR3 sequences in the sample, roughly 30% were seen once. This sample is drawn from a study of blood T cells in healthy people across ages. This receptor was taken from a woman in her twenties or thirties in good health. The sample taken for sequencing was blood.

For the CDR3, the DNA is TGTGCCAGCAGGACAGGTGTTTACGAGCAGTACTTC. Translation: CASRTGVYEQYF. The chain recombines TRBV27 with TRBJ2-7; a possible D gene is TRBD1 (6 bases). The CDR3 is made up of 12 amino acids. Trimming pared 6 bases from V and 4 bases from J, leaving 10 bases between. Germline CDR1 reads MNHEY; CDR2 reads SMNVEV (reference sequence).